A single sample gave rise to the 32 T cell receptor beta chains below, sequenced in a study of T cell responses to AZD1222 COVID-19 vaccine. Generated by immunoSEQ multiplex PCR, the TCRdb table keeps only in-frame clones and is missing some. The data hold 140,000 to 150,000 clones, with 80% to 95% observed a single time. This material consisted of peripheral blood, taken on day 0 of AZD1222 vaccination. These receptors all come from an adult in good health.

The chain links TRBV5-6 to TRBJ1-2; D unclear. The CDR3 runs to 12 residues. Germline values: CDR1 SGHDT, CDR2 YYEEEE. The ends were cut back, 2 bases at V and 8 bases at J, with 10 bases in the middle. CDR3: CASSLQNGGYTF. CDR3 DNA: TGTGCCAGCAGCTTACAGAACGGGGGCTACACCTTC.

The chain uses TRBV11-2 and TRBJ2-1; D not certain. This CDR3 spans 13 amino acids. CDR1 and CDR2 from the germline V gene are SGHAT and FQNNGV. V was trimmed by 2 bases and J by 12 bases, leaving 14 bases between them. The CDR3 sequence: CASSLWLDKMQFF. The CDR3, as DNA: TGTGCCAGCAGCTTATGGCTAGATAAGATGCAGTTCTTC.

V is TRBV10-3 and J is TRBJ2-2; TRBD2 matches 12 bases. The V segment lost 6 bases and the J segment 0 bases; nucleotides outside the gene matches: 8. Germline lookup yields CDR1 ENHRY and CDR2 SYGVKD. The CDR3 runs to 18 residues. The chain's CDR3 is CAISPGLAGRANTGELFF. In DNA, the CDR3 is TGTGCCATCAGCCCGGGACTAGCGGGCCGGGCGAACACCGGGGAGCTGTTTTTT.

This chain uses TRBV19 with TRBJ2-2; D is uncertain. V shed 8 bases and J shed 4 bases, with 11 bases lying between them. The CDR3 runs 13 residues. The germline CDR1 and CDR2 sequences are LNHDA and SQIVND (reference sequence). The CDR3 reads CASLRLRTGELFF. DNA for the CDR3: TGTGCCAGTTTGCGCCTCCGCACCGGGGAGCTGTTTTTT.

This chain links TRBV18 with TRBJ2-3; 10 bases fit TRBD2. The CDR3 has 16 amino acids. The V gene's germline CDR1 is KGHSH and CDR2 LQKENI. The V and J ends lost 2 bases and 5 bases, in that order; junction bases with no gene match: 7. The CDR3 sequence is CASSPNLAGVIDTQYF. For the CDR3, the DNA is TGTGCCAGCTCACCAAACCTAGCGGGAGTGATAGATACGCAGTATTTT.

This clone has a single count. The gene calls are TRBV19 and TRBJ1-4; 7 bases agree with TRBD1. Germline V gene sequence: CDR1 LNHDA, CDR2 SQIVND (reference sequence). Trimming at V came to 9 bases and at J to 5 bases, leaving 6 bases not matched to a gene. The CDR3 has 13 residues. The CDR3 bases are TGTGCCAGCTTGACAGGGCGCAATGAAAAACTGTTTTTT. Its protein is CASLTGRNEKLFF.

The gene calls are TRBV19 and TRBJ2-2, with D unresolved. From germline, CDR1 is LNHDA and CDR2 SQIVND (reference sequence). Trimming stripped 7 bases from V and 7 bases from J, with 4 bases between. The CDR3 covers 10 residues. CDR3 nucleotide sequence: TGTGCCAGTAAAAGCGGGGAGCTGTTTTTT. It codes for CASKSGELFF.

This chain connects TRBV4-3 to TRBJ2-3; TRBD2 agrees at 7 bases. The CDR3 length is 15 residues. V lost 3 bases, J lost 6 bases, and 9 bases stayed unmatched. The V gene's germline CDR1 is LGHNA and CDR2 YSLEER. The CDR3 protein is CASSHQLASADTQYF. DNA for the CDR3: TGCGCCAGCAGCCATCAACTAGCGTCGGCGGATACGCAGTATTTT.

This chain joins TRBV29-1 and TRBJ2-3; D gene uncertain. Germline V CDR1 and CDR2: SQVTM, ANQGSEA. V lost 5 bases and J lost 7, with 16 bases in between. The CDR3 loop spans 13 amino acids. DNA of the CDR3: TGCAGCGTTTCAAGTGGGTTAGGAAATACGCAGTATTTT. Residues: CSVSSGLGNTQYF.

The chain uses TRBV7-2 and TRBJ2-4, with 7 bases aligning to TRBD2. The trim removed 5 bases at V and 0 bases at J, leaving 16 bases unmatched. Germline V CDR1 and CDR2: SGHTA, FQGNSA. The CDR3 consists of 19 residues. The CDR3 DNA reads TGTGCCAGCAGCCCCTCCTCCGGGACTACCGCATCAGCCAAAAACATTCAGTACTTC. Its translation is CASSPSSGTTASAKNIQYF.

This chain joins TRBV6-5 and TRBJ2-3; 11 bases match TRBD1. This CDR3 is built from 15 residues. The V gene's germline CDR1 is MNHEY and CDR2 SVGAGI. Unmatched junction bases numbered 4, after V lost 6 bases and J lost 2 bases. For the CDR3, the DNA is TGTGCCAGCAGCAGGACAGGGGGCAACACAGATACGCAGTATTTT. This encodes CASSRTGGNTDTQYF.

The rearrangement uses TRBV5-1 and TRBJ2-7; 10 nucleotides align to TRBD1. The V segment lost 0 bases and the J segment 2 bases; nucleotides outside the gene matches: 8. Germline CDR1 SGHRS, CDR2 YFSETQ. This CDR3 comprises 17 residues. The CDR3: CASSLAKGTGVAYEQYF. CDR3 nucleotides: TGCGCCAGCAGCTTGGCCAAGGGGACAGGGGTTGCCTACGAGCAGTACTTC.

This chain uses TRBV28 with TRBJ1-6; TRBD1 is a possible D gene (5 bases). The CDR3 runs to 12 residues. CDR1 and CDR2 (germline): MDHEN, SYDVKM. V was pared by 3 bases and J by 9 bases, with 6 bases between. The CDR3 here is CASSFRASPLHF. The CDR3 DNA reads as TGTGCCAGCAGTTTCAGGGCTTCACCCCTCCACTTT. Based on the CDR3 plus reference TRBV28 and TRBJ1-6, the full variable domain is DVKVTQSSRYLVKRTGEKVFLECVQDMDHENMFWYRQDPGLGLRLIYFSYDVKMKEKGDIPEGYSVSREKKERFSLILESASTNQTSMYLCASSFRASPLHFGNGTRLTVT.

This sequence joins TRBV25-1 and TRBJ1-2; a weak D match, TRBD1 (6 bases). V dropped 3 bases and J dropped 7 bases, with 18 bases sitting between them. The CDR3 runs 15 residues. Germline-derived CDR1 and CDR2 are MGHDK and SYGVNS. CDR3: CASSEAGGLRGGYTF. In DNA, the CDR3 is TGTGCCAGCAGTGAGGCCGGGGGGCTCAGGGGTGGCTACACCTTC.

V usage is TRBV7-8 and J usage is TRBJ1-2; D might be TRBD1 (5 bases). The CDR3 runs to 17 residues. Germline V lookup: CDR1 SGHVS, CDR2 FQNEAQ. Deletions cut 5 bases from V and 7 bases from J, with 26 bases between. CDR3 sequence reads: CASSPSMGGIGPSGYTF. As DNA, the CDR3 is TGTGCCAGCAGCCCCTCGATGGGGGGAATTGGGCCTTCTGGCTACACCTTC.

The chain links TRBV6-6 to TRBJ2-1; 8 bases line up with TRBD1. The V gene end was trimmed by 8 bases and the J gene end by 5 bases; junction bases not matched to a gene: 8. The CDR3 consists of 14 residues. Germline loops: CDR1 MNHNY, CDR2 SVGAGI (reference sequence). The CDR3 DNA sequence: TGTGCCAGCCTAAGACAGGGGCGCGACAATGAGCAGTTCTTC. This translates into CASLRQGRDNEQFF.

V gene TRBV7-8 combines with J gene TRBJ2-5; 13 nucleotides align to TRBD2. The CDR3 loop spans 15 amino acids. The V gene's germline CDR1 is SGHVS and CDR2 FQNEAQ. V was pared by 7 bases and J by 1 base, with 3 bases of the junction left unmatched. Written as DNA, the CDR3 is TGTGCCAGCAAACGACTAGCGGGGGGCCAAGAGACCCAGTACTTC. It encodes CASKRLAGGQETQYF.

The chain links TRBV5-1 to TRBJ2-1, with 7 bases aligning to TRBD2. Germline-derived CDR1 and CDR2 are SGHRS and YFSETQ. The CDR3 is 16 residues long. V dropped 10 bases and J dropped 3; count of bases not matched to a gene: 16. This chain's CDR3 is CAGGREGTLHYNEQFF. CDR3 DNA: TGCGCCGGAGGAAGGGAGGGGACGCTTCACTACAATGAGCAGTTCTTC.

In this sample, this clone turned up once. The gene calls are TRBV2 and TRBJ1-2; tentative D call: TRBD1 (6 bases). CDR1 and CDR2 from the germline V gene are SNHLY and FYNNEI. V dropped 10 bases and J dropped 5 bases, with 20 bases sitting between them. CDR3 length: 14 amino acids. The CDR3 spells CATRGSSGGYGYTF. The CDR3 DNA is TGTGCCACCAGGGGATCCAGCGGGGGATATGGCTACACCTTC.

The chain links TRBV10-3 to TRBJ1-5, with 8 bases that match TRBD1. The germline CDR1 and CDR2 sequences are ENHRY and SYGVKD. J was trimmed by 2 bases and V by 10 bases; bases with no gene match: 7. The CDR3 contains 14 residues. The CDR3 DNA reads TGTGCCACCAGACAGGGGCTCGGCAATCAGCCCCAGCATTTT. It specifies CATRQGLGNQPQHF.

The rearrangement links TRBV7-8 to TRBJ2-7, with a possible D match to TRBD2 (5 bases). V lost 8 bases to trimming and J lost 5 bases, with 16 bases between them. The CDR3 runs 13 residues. Germline CDR1 SGHVS, CDR2 FQNEAQ. The CDR3, as DNA: TGTGCCAGCGTTTCCGGGATCCGGGACGAGCAGTACTTC. Its translation is CASVSGIRDEQYF.

The chain uses TRBV5-1 and TRBJ2-1; tentative D call: TRBD2 (6 bases). CDR3 length equals 15 residues. V was clipped by 2 bases and J by 5 bases, with 14 bases between them. The germline CDR1 and CDR2 sequences are SGHRS and YFSETQ. The CDR3, as DNA: TGCGCCAGCAGCTTTCTGGACTACAGACACAATGAGCAGTTCTTC. It yields the protein CASSFLDYRHNEQFF. The full variable domain, in which reference TRBV5-1 and TRBJ2-1 provide the parts outside the CDR3, is KAGVTQTPRYLIKTRGQQVTLSCSPISGHRSVSWYQQTPGQGLQFLFEYFSETQRNKGNFPGRFSGRQFSNSRSEMNVSTLELGDSALYLCASSFLDYRHNEQFFGPGTRLTVL.

This rearrangement joins TRBV19 to TRBJ2-2; D call uncertain. The V gene's germline CDR1 is LNHDA and CDR2 SQIVND (reference sequence). CDR3 length: 13 residues. V was cut by 6 bases and J by 3 bases, with 8 bases left in between. The CDR3 loop reads CASSRRDTGELFF. The CDR3 coding sequence is TGTGCCAGTAGCAGAAGGGACACCGGGGAGCTGTTTTTT.

The genes are TRBV7-8 and TRBJ1-2; D may be TRBD1 (5 bases). CDR3 length: 13 amino acids. Trimming left V 4 bases short and J 7 bases short, with 13 bases between. Germline V gives CDR1 SGHVS, CDR2 FQNEAQ. CDR3 bases: TGTGCCAGCAGCTCACAGGTACCGAGTGGCTACACCTTC. This sequence encodes CASSSQVPSGYTF.

This clone was counted only a few times. The gene calls are TRBV12-3 or TRBV12-4 and TRBJ2-1; no firm D call. The CDR3 extends over 11 amino acids. Trimming removed 5 bases from V and 11 bases from J, with 10 bases in between. CDR3 loop: CASSQDLQQFF. CDR3 bases: TGTGCCAGCAGTCAGGACCTCCAGCAGTTCTTC.

This CDR3 is CASSFGTHTEAFF. As DNA, the CDR3 is TGTGCCAGCAGCTTCGGGACTCACACTGAAGCTTTCTTT. The J gene is TRBJ1-1, the V gene TRBV11-2, with D possibly matching TRBD1 (5 bases). CDR1 SGHAT and CDR2 FQNNGV come from the germline V gene. V lost 3 bases to trimming and J lost 3 bases, with 8 bases between them. CDR3 size: 13 residues.

The V call is TRBV19, the J call TRBJ2-2; the D gene could be TRBD1 or TRBD2 (6 bases each). Germline assignment: CDR1 LNHDA and CDR2 SQIVND (reference sequence). V was cut by 3 bases and J by 3 bases, with 20 bases left in between. CDR3 size: 18 residues. In DNA, the CDR3 is TGTGCCAGTAGTATCGGGGCTGTGGGGGGCGGATACACCGGGGAGCTGTTTTTT. It yields the protein CASSIGAVGGGYTGELFF. Using reference TRBV19 and TRBJ2-2 for the parts outside the CDR3, the full variable domain is DGGITQSPKYLFRKEGQNVTLSCEQNLNHDAMYWYRQDPGQGLRLIYYSQIVNDFQKGDIAEGYSVSREKKESFPLTVTSAQKNPTAFYLCASSIGAVGGGYTGELFFGEGSRLTVL.

The V gene is TRBV7-3, the J gene TRBJ2-1; D may be TRBD1 (5 bases). The CDR3 consists of 13 residues. Per the germline V gene, CDR1 is SGHTA and CDR2 is FQGTGA. V was clipped by 0 bases and J by 7 bases, with 7 bases between them. The CDR3 is CASSLTGQNEQFF. The CDR3 bases are TGTGCCAGCAGCTTAACGGGGCAGAATGAGCAGTTCTTC.

The gene calls are TRBV4-1 and TRBJ2-7, with D possibly matching TRBD1 (5 bases). This CDR3 is 17 amino acids long. Germline V gene sequence: CDR1 MGHRA, CDR2 YSYEKL. The ends were cut back, 0 bases at V and 5 bases at J, with 20 bases in the middle. The CDR3 nucleotides are TGCGCCAGCAGCCAAGATCCTCCTGGGGCTCTAGGTGACGAGCAGTACTTC. This translates into CASSQDPPGALGDEQYF.

The chain has TRBV18 and TRBJ2-1; D is uncertain. The germline V gene encodes CDR1 KGHSH and CDR2 LQKENI. Trimming pared 5 bases from V and 1 base from J, leaving 12 bases between. The CDR3 contains 15 residues. In nucleotides, the CDR3 is TGTGCCAGCTCATGGAAGACAAGGTCCTACAATGAGCAGTTCTTC. Amino acid sequence: CASSWKTRSYNEQFF.

The chain is built from TRBV6-5 and TRBJ1-3; 9 positions agree with TRBD1. The ends lost 5 bases at V and 7 bases at J; junction bases unmatched: 6. This CDR3 is 14 amino acids long. The germline gives CDR1 MNHEY, CDR2 SVGAGI. The CDR3 region has the DNA TGTGCCAGCAGTCCGGGACAGGGAGGGAACACCATATATTTT. Its translation is CASSPGQGGNTIYF.

This sequence joins TRBV24-1 and TRBJ2-2; weak D call: TRBD1 (5 bases). The CDR3 extends over 17 amino acids. Germline loops: CDR1 KGHDR, CDR2 SFDVKD. The ends were cut back, 3 bases at V and 1 base at J, with 14 bases in the middle. CDR3 region: CATSDPQGRGNTGELFF. Here the CDR3 DNA reads TGTGCCACCAGTGATCCCCAGGGAAGAGGGAACACCGGGGAGCTGTTTTTT.